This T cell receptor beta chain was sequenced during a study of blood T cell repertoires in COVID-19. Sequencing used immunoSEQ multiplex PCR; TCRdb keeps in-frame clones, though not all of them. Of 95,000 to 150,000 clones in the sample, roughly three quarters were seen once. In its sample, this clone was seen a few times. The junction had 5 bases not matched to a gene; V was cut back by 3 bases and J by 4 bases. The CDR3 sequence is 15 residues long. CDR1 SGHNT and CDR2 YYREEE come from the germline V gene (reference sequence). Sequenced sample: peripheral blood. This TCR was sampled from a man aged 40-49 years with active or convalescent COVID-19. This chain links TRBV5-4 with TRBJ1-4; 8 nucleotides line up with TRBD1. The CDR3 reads CASSSGQESNEKLFF. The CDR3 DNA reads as TGTGCCAGCAGCTCGGGACAGGAGAGTAATGAAAAACTGTTTTTT.